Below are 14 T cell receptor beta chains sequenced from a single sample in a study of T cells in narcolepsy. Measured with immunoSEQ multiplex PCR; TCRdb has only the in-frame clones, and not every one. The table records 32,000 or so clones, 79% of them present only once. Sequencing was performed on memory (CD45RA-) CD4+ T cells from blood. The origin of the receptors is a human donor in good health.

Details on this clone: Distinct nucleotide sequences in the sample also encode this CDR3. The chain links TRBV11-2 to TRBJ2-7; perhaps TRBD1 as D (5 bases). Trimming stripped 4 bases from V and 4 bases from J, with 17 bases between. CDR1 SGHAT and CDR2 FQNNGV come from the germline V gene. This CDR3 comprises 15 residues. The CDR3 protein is CASSSGRRATYEQYF. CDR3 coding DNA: TGTGCCAGCAGCTCCGGGCGCAGGGCGACGTACGAGCAGTACTTC.

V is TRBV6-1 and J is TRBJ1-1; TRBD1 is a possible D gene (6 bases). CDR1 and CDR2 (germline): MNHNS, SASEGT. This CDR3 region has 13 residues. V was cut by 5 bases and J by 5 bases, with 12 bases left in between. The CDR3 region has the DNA TGTGCCAGCAGTACAGGGCTGGGAACTGAAGCTTTCTTT. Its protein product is CASSTGLGTEAFF.

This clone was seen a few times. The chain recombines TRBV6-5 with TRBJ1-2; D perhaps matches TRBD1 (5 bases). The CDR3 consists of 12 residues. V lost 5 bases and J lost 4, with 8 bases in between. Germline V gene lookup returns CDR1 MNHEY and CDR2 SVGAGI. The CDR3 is CASSAGTYGYTF. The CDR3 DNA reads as TGTGCCAGCAGTGCCGGGACCTATGGCTACACCTTC.

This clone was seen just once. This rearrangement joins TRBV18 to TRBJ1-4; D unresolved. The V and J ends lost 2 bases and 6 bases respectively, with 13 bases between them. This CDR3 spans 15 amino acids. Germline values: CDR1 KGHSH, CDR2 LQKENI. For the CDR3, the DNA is TGTGCCAGCTCACCATTTAGTAGCTCGGATGAAAAACTGTTTTTT. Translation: CASSPFSSSDEKLFF.

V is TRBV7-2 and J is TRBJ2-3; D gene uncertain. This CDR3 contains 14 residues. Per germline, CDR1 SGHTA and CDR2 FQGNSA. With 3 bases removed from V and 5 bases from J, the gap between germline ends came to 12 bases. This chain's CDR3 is CASSFVSAQDTQYF. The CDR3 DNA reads TGTGCCAGCAGCTTCGTGTCTGCTCAAGATACGCAGTATTTT.

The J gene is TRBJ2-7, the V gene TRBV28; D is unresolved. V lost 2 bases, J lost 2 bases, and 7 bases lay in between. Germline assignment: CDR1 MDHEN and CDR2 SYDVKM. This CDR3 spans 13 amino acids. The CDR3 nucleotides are TGTGCCAGCAGTTTAGTCCGGGCCTACGAGCAGTACTTC. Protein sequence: CASSLVRAYEQYF.

CDR3 nucleotide sequence: TGTGCCAGCGGGGGCGGGAGCTACGAGCAGTACTTC. Translating gives CASGGGSYEQYF. The chain couples TRBV2 to TRBJ2-7; D possibly corresponds to TRBD2 (7 bases). Germline V gives CDR1 SNHLY, CDR2 FYNNEI. Trimming pared 8 bases from V and 3 bases from J, leaving 11 bases between. This CDR3 comprises 12 residues. Complete variable domain (other parts from reference TRBV2 and TRBJ2-7): EPEVTQTPSHQVTQMGQEVILRCVPISNHLYFYWYRQILGQKVEFLVSFYNNEISEKSEIFDDQFSVERPDGSNFTLKIRSTKLEDSAMYFCASGGGSYEQYFGPGTRLTVT.

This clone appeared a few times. CDR3 in DNA: TGTGCCAGTAGTTCAAGCGGGATAGGGGAGACCCAGTACTTC. Amino acids: CASSSSGIGETQYF. This rearrangement joins TRBV19 to TRBJ2-5; TRBD2 agrees at 7 bases. With 5 bases clipped from V and 5 bases from J, the junction kept 8 bases outside the gene matches. Looked up from germline, CDR1 is LNHDA and CDR2 is SQIVND (reference sequence). The CDR3 covers 14 residues.

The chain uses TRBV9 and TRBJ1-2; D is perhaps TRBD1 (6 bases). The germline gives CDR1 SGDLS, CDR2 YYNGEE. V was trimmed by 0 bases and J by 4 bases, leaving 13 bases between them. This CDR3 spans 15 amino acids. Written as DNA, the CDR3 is TGTGCCAGCAGCGTAGACAGGGATCCGTCCTATGGCTACACCTTC. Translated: CASSVDRDPSYGYTF.

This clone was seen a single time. The CDR3 nucleotides are TGCGCCAGCAGCTGGCGGACTAGCGGGAGGGATACGCAGTATTTT. Translating gives CASSWRTSGRDTQYF. The genes are TRBV5-1 and TRBJ2-3; the match to TRBD2 covers 14 bases. This CDR3 spans 15 amino acids. Unmatched junction bases numbered 3, after V lost 3 bases and J lost 6 bases. Germline assignment: CDR1 SGHRS and CDR2 YFSETQ.

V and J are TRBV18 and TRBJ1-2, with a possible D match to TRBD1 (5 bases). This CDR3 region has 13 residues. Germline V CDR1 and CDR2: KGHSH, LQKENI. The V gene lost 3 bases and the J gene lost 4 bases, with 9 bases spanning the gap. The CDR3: CASSPDRSYGYTF. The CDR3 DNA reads TGTGCCAGCTCACCCGACAGAAGCTATGGCTACACCTTC.

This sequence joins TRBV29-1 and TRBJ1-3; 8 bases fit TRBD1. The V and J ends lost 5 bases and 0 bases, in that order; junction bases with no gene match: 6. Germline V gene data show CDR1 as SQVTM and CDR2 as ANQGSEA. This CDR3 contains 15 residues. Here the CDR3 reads CSVSPGQGSGNTIYF. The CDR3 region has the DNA TGCAGCGTTTCTCCAGGACAGGGCTCTGGAAACACCATATATTTT.

The CDR3 here is CASRSGGRGIPEQFF. As DNA, the CDR3 is TGTGCCAGCAGGTCTGGAGGGCGCGGGATACCTGAGCAGTTCTTC. The chain combines TRBV2 with TRBJ2-1, with a possible D match to TRBD2 (6 bases). Deletions cut 6 bases from V and 9 bases from J, with 21 bases between. Germline V gene sequence: CDR1 SNHLY, CDR2 FYNNEI. This CDR3 contains 15 residues.

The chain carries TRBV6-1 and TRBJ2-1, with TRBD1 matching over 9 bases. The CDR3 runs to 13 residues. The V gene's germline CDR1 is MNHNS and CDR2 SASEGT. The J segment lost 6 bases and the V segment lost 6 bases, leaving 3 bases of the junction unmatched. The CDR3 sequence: CASRRTGVNEQFF. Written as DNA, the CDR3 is TGTGCCAGCAGACGGACAGGGGTCAATGAGCAGTTCTTC.